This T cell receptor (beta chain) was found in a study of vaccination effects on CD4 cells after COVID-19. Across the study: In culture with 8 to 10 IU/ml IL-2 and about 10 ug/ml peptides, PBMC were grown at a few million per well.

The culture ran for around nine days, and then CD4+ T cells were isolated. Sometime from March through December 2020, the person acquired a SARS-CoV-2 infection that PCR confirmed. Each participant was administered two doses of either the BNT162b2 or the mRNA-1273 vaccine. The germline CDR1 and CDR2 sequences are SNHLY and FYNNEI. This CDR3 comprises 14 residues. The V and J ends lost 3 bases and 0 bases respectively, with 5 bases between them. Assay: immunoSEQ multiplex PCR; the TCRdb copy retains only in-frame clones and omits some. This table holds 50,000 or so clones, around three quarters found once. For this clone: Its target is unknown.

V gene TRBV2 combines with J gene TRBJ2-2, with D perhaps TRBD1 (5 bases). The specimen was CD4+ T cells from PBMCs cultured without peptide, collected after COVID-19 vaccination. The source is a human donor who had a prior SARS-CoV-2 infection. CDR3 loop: CASSDRANTGELFF. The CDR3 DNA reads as TGTGCCAGCAGTGACAGGGCGAACACCGGGGAGCTGTTTTTT.